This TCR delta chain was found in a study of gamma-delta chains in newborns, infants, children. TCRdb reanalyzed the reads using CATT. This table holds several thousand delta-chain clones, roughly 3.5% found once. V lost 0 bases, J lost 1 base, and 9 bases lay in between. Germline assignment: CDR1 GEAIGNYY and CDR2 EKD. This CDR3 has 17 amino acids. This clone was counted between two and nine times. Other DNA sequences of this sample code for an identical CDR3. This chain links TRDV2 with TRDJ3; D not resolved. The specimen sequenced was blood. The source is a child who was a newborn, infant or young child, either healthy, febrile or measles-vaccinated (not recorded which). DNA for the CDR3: TGTGCCTGTGACACCGTCGGGCCATCCTGGGACACCCGACAGATGTTTTTC. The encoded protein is CACDTVGPSWDTRQMFF.